The subject of this entry is one TCR beta chain. At the DNA level, this CDR3 is encoded by other sequences in the same sample as well. This entry is derived from a study of shared clonotypes between healthy human individuals. Profiled with immunoSEQ multiplex PCR; TCRdb holds only in-frame clones, not every one. Among approximately 840,000 clones listed, about 96% were seen once. Germline lookup yields CDR1 SNHLY and CDR2 FYNNEI. The V end lost 7 bases, the J end lost 5 bases, and 6 bases lay between the germline ends. This CDR3 is built from 10 residues. Terminally differentiated effector memory CD45RA+ cells were excluded from the naive CD8 cells, which were CD45RO-negative and positively selected for CCR7.

J is TRBJ2-7 and V is TRBV2, with D unresolved. This receptor was identified in a man aged 25 to 40 in good health. Sequenced: naive CD8+ T cells sorted from blood. The CDR3 DNA follows: TGTGCCAGCATAGGCAACGAGCAGTACTTC. Its protein is CASIGNEQYF.